Presented here are 12 T cell receptor beta chains from one specimen sequenced in a study of T cell responses to AZD1222 COVID-19 vaccine. Sequencing used immunoSEQ multiplex PCR; TCRdb keeps in-frame clones, though not all of them. Among over 95,000 clones listed, more than 75% were seen once. The sequencing used peripheral blood, collected on day 0 of AZD1222 vaccination. These receptors were collected from an adult in good health.

The CDR3 region is CASSRWGQGPNTEAFF. The CDR3 bases are TGTGCCAGCAGTCGTTGGGGACAGGGACCAAACACTGAAGCTTTCTTT. The rearrangement links TRBV27 to TRBJ1-1, with TRBD1 identical over 9 bases. The CDR3 extends over 16 amino acids. J gave up 2 bases and V 5 bases, and 9 bases lay outside the gene matches. The germline gives CDR1 MNHEY, CDR2 SMNVEV (reference sequence).

The V gene is TRBV28, the J gene TRBJ2-7, with 8 nucleotides matching TRBD1. Looked up from germline, CDR1 is MDHEN and CDR2 is SYDVKM. This CDR3 has 17 amino acids. The V segment lost 6 bases and the J segment 2 bases; nucleotides outside the gene matches: 15. The CDR3 DNA follows: TGTGCCAGCAGCCCGGTCCCGTGGGGACAGGACCCCTACGAGCAGTACTTC. Protein sequence: CASSPVPWGQDPYEQYF.

V and J are TRBV11-2 and TRBJ2-3; D not certain. V was pared by 3 bases and J by 5 bases, with 6 bases between. This CDR3 is built from 12 residues. Looked up from germline, CDR1 is SGHAT and CDR2 is FQNNGV. This CDR3 reads CASSFWEDTQYF. DNA for the CDR3: TGTGCCAGCAGCTTTTGGGAAGATACGCAGTATTTT.

The rearrangement links TRBV3-1 (or the pseudogene TRBV3-2) to TRBJ2-5; D is unclear. Per the germline V gene, CDR1 is LGHDT and CDR2 is YNNKEL (reference sequence). V was trimmed by 0 bases and J by 1 base, leaving 9 bases between them. This CDR3 region has 15 residues. CDR3 in DNA: TGTGCCAGCAGCCAAGAAGGAGAGTTCCAAGAGACCCAGTACTTC. Encoded protein: CASSQEGEFQETQYF.

The chain links TRBV3-1 (or the pseudogene TRBV3-2) to TRBJ1-5; D gene uncertain. The CDR3 covers 14 residues. Germline values: CDR1 LGHDT, CDR2 YNNKEL (reference sequence). Between the trimmed V and J ends, which lost 5 bases and 0 bases, there was a span of 8 bases. In DNA, the CDR3 is TGTGCCAGCAGCGTCGATAATAGCAATCAGCCCCAGCATTTT. It codes for CASSVDNSNQPQHF.

This chain uses TRBV11-3 with TRBJ2-3; 8 bases are shared with TRBD2. With V trimmed by 2 bases and J by 10 bases, 26 bases remained unmatched. CDR1 and CDR2 (germline): SGHNT, YENEEA. CDR3 size: 20 residues. CDR3 loop: CASSLLRYWESDPDGGAQYF. CDR3 in DNA: TGTGCCAGCAGCTTATTGCGCTATTGGGAGTCCGACCCCGACGGGGGGGCGCAGTATTTT. Variable domain in full (rest from reference TRBV11-3 and TRBJ2-3): EAGVVQSPRYKIIEKKQPVAFWCNPISGHNTLYWYLQNLGQGPELLIRYENEEAVDDSQLPKDRFSAERLKGVDSTLKIQPAELGDSAVYLCASSLLRYWESDPDGGAQYFGPGTRLTVL.

This clone has only a few counts. The V gene is TRBV6-2 or TRBV6-3, the J gene TRBJ2-7; D might be TRBD2 (6 bases). Germline V CDR1 and CDR2: MNHEY, SVGEGT. The length of the CDR3 is 14 residues. With 2 bases removed from V and 0 bases from J, the gap between germline ends came to 8 bases. The CDR3 spells CASSYTSSSYEQYF. The CDR3 region has the DNA TGTGCCAGCAGTTACACTAGCAGCTCCTACGAGCAGTACTTC.

This chain uses TRBV5-1 with TRBJ2-1, with TRBD1 matching 9 bases. The germline gives CDR1 SGHRS, CDR2 YFSETQ. The CDR3 runs 16 residues. V was pared by 0 bases and J by 5 bases, with 6 bases of the junction left unmatched. DNA of the CDR3: TGCGCCAGCAGCTTGGGGGGGACAGGGCCCAACAATGAGCAGTTCTTC. The encoded protein is CASSLGGTGPNNEQFF.

The gene calls are TRBV7-3 and TRBJ1-2; TRBD1 matches at 8 bases. V shed 2 bases, J shed 6 bases, and the junction held 8 bases outside the gene matches. Germline V CDR1 and CDR2: SGHTA, FQGTGA. This CDR3 has 15 amino acids. CDR3: CASSLASGQGNGYTF. The CDR3 DNA reads TGTGCCAGCAGCTTAGCTTCCGGACAGGGCAATGGCTACACCTTC.

The chain couples TRBV18 to TRBJ2-3; 11 bases agree with TRBD2. CDR1 and CDR2 from the germline V gene are KGHSH and LQKENI. After removal of 3 bases from V and 3 bases from J, the junction contained 8 bases not matched to a gene. CDR3 length equals 17 residues. This chain's CDR3 is CASSPGTSGIGTDTQYF. The CDR3 nucleotides are TGTGCCAGCTCACCTGGGACTAGCGGAATCGGTACAGATACGCAGTATTTT.

This sequence joins TRBV28 and TRBJ1-3; no definite D call. Germline V gene sequence: CDR1 MDHEN, CDR2 SYDVKM. With 6 bases removed from V and 1 base from J, the gap between germline ends came to 7 bases. This CDR3 is 13 amino acids long. In nucleotides, the CDR3 is TGTGCCAGCAGCAAACAATCTGGAAACACCATATATTTT. This encodes CASSKQSGNTIYF.

As to this clone: Other DNA sequences in the sample encode the same CDR3. The rearrangement links TRBV2 to TRBJ2-1; D ambiguous. The CDR3 covers 14 residues. Trimming cost V 2 bases and J 0 bases, with 5 bases left between them. The germline V gene has CDR1 SNHLY and CDR2 FYNNEI. The CDR3 nucleotides are TGTGCCAGCAGTGAAATCAGCTCCTACAATGAGCAGTTCTTC. This encodes CASSEISSYNEQFF.